These 3 T cell receptor beta chains were all obtained from the same sample, sequenced in a study of Ad26.COV2.S vaccination and SARS-CoV-2 variants. Noted treatment: some 20 received Ad26.COV2.S at low or high dose, single or two shots; about five received placebo; per-sample allocation not given. Day 63 after the first vaccine or placebo injection was the time point for sampling. Data came from immunoSEQ multiplex PCR; TCRdb stores just in-frame clones and leaves some out. The table has 300,000 to 400,000 clones, under 90% seen once. Sequenced here: peripheral blood, sampled in a trial of Ad26.COV2.S vaccine versus placebo. The receptors were sampled from a person between 18 and 65 years old who received the Ad26.COV2.S COVID-19 vaccine or a placebo.

The V and J genes are TRBV7-2 and TRBJ1-6, with no clear D. This CDR3 comprises 15 residues. V lost 2 bases to trimming and J lost 7 bases, with 12 bases between them. Germline V CDR1 and CDR2: SGHTA, FQGNSA. The CDR3 reads CASSLQKQTNSPLHF. DNA for the CDR3: TGTGCCAGCAGCTTACAGAAACAGACCAATTCACCCCTCCACTTT. Based on the CDR3 plus reference TRBV7-2 and TRBJ1-6, the full variable domain is GAGVSQSPSNKVTEKGKDVELRCDPISGHTALYWYRQSLGQGLEFLIYFQGNSAPDKSGLPSDRFSAERTGGSVSTLTIQRTQQEDSAVYLCASSLQKQTNSPLHFGNGTRLTVT.

The chain links TRBV5-1 to TRBJ1-1; possibly TRBD1 for D (6 bases). The CDR3 is 14 residues long. Germline CDR1 SGHRS, CDR2 YFSETQ. The V end was cut by 4 bases, the J end by 0 bases, with 10 bases between. Here the CDR3 DNA reads TGCGCCAGCAGCATCGGACAGATGAACACTGAAGCTTTCTTT. The encoded protein is CASSIGQMNTEAFF.

This chain connects TRBV11-2 to TRBJ2-5, with 7 bases aligning to TRBD2. The CDR3 is 14 residues long. Looked up from germline, CDR1 is SGHAT and CDR2 is FQNNGV. The ends lost 1 base at V and 2 bases at J; junction bases unmatched: 1. In DNA form, the CDR3 reads TGTGCCAGCAGCTTAGTGGGAGGGCAAGAGACCCAGTACTTC. It is translated as CASSLVGGQETQYF.